Reported below is one TCR beta chain. This record belongs to a study of CD8 T cells in Susac syndrome. RNA was extracted with the RNeasy kit, and a quantity of roughly 0.45 to 1 ug was reverse transcribed using random hexamers. Across 54 Vbeta and 13 Jbeta, immunoSEQ multiplex PCR amplified TCR beta CDR3. TCRdb reanalysed the immunoSEQ multiplex PCR reads using MiXCR and keeps one entry per CDR3 protein. The sample includes around 170,000 distinct CDR3 sequences, 90% to 96% seen only once; the top ten take approximately 0.098%. The sequencing sample was made of CD4+ T cells from PBMCs. The receptor comes from a human donor with Susac syndrome.

This CDR3 is CASRDPPGSIQYF. The CDR3 DNA sequence: TGTGCCAGCAGGGACCCACCCGGGTCCATTCAGTACTTC. The chain combines TRBV28 with TRBJ2-4; D call uncertain. Germline V gene sequence: CDR1 MDHEN, CDR2 SYDVKM. The V and J ends lost 6 bases and 9 bases respectively, with 15 bases between them. This CDR3 spans 13 amino acids.